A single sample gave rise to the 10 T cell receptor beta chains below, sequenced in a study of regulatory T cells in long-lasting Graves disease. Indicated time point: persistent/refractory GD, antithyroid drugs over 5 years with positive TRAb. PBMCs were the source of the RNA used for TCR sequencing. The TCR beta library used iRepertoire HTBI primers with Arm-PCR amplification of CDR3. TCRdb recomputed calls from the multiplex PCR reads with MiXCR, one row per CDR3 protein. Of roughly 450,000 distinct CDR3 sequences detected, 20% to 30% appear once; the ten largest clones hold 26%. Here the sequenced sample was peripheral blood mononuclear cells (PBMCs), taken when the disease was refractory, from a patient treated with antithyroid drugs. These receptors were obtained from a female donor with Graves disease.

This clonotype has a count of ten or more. CDR3 loop: CASSPTTGEETQYF. CDR3 DNA: TGTGCCAGCAGTCCCACGACAGGGGAAGAGACCCAGTACTTC. This sequence joins TRBV12-3 or TRBV12-4 and TRBJ2-5; 8 positions agree with TRBD1. This CDR3 has 14 residues. Trimming removed 5 bases from V and 3 bases from J; junction bases left unmatched: 5.

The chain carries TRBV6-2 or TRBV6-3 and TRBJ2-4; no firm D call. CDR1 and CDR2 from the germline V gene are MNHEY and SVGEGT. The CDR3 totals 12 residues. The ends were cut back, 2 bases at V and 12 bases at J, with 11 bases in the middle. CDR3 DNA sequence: TGTGCCAGCAGTTACGAGACTTCGGCTCAGTACTTC. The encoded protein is CASSYETSAQYF.

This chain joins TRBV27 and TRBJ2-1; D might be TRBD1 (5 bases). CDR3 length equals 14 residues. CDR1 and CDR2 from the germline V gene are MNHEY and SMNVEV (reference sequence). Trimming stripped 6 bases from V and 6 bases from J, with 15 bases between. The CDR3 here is CASSPEQVSNEQFF. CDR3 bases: TGTGCCAGCAGCCCTGAACAGGTTAGCAATGAGCAGTTCTTC.

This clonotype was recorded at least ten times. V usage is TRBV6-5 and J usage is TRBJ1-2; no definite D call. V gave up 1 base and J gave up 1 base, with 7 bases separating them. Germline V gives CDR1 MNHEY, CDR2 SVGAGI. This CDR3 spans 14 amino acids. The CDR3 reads CASSYLDLNYGYTF. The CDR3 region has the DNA TGTGCCAGCAGTTACTTGGACCTTAACTATGGCTACACCTTC.

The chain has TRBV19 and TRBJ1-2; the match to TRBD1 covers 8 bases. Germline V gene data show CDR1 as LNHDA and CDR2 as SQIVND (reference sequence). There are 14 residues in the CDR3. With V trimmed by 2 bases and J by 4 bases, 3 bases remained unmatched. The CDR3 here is CASSIRDRIYGYTF. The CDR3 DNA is TGTGCCAGTAGTATAAGGGACAGGATCTATGGCTACACCTTC.

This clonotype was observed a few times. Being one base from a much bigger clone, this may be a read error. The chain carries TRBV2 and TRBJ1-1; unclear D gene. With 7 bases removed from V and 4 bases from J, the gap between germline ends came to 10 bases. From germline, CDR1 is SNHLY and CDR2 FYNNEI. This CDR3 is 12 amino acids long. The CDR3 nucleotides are TGTGCCAGCACGGGCACACGCACTGAAGCTTTCTTT. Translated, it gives CASTGTRTEAFF.

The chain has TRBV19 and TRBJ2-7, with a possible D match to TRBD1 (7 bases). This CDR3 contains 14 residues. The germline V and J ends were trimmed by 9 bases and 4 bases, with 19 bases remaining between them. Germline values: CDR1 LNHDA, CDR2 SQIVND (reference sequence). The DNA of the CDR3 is TGTGCCAGGGGACAGACTAGAGGAGGATACGAGCAGTACTTC. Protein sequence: CARGQTRGGYEQYF.

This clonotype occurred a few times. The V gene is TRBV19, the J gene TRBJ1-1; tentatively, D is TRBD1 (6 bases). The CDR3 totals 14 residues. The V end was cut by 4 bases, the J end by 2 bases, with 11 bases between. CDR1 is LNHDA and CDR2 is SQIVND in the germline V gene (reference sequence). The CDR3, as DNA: TGTGCCAGTAGTAATACACAGGGCAACACTGAAGCTTTCTTT. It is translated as CASSNTQGNTEAFF.

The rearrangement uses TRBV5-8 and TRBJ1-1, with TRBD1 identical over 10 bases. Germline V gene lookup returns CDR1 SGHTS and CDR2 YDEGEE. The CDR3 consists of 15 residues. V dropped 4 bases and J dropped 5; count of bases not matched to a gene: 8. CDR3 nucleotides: TGTGCCAGCAGCGGCCGGGACAGGGGATTTACTGAAGCTTTCTTT. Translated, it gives CASSGRDRGFTEAFF. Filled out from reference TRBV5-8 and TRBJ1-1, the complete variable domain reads EAGVTQSPTHLIKTRGQQATLRCSPISGHTSVYWYQQALGLGLQFLLWYDEGEERNRGNFPPRFSGRQFPNYSSELNVNALELEDSALYLCASSGRDRGFTEAFFGQGTRLTVV.

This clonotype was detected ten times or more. The DNA for the CDR3 is TGTGCCAGCAGTCCGCTCAGGGGAAGGCCCAACACTGAAGCTTTCTTT. It codes for CASSPLRGRPNTEAFF. The genes are TRBV27 and TRBJ1-1; perhaps TRBD1 as D (6 bases). The germline CDR1 and CDR2 sequences are MNHEY and SMNVEV (reference sequence). CDR3 size: 16 residues. V shed 5 bases and J shed 2 bases, with 18 bases lying between them.